The entry below gives a single T cell receptor beta chain sequence along with its context. This entry belongs to a study of cytomegalovirus exposure and HLA in healthy donors. This PCR relied on a set of 60 Vbeta primers and 13 Jbeta primers. Libraries were prepared by immunoSEQ multiplex PCR; TCRdb keeps only in-frame clonotypes and omits some of them. Here the sample table reports 45,000 or so clones. The CDR3 covers 16 residues. Germline lookup yields CDR1 SGHRS and CDR2 YFSETQ. Between the trimmed V and J ends, which lost 3 bases and 6 bases, there was a span of 20 bases. This chain uses TRBV5-1 with TRBJ2-3, with D possibly matching TRBD2 (7 bases). Material for sequencing was PBMCs. The TCR was taken from a male donor in good health and CMV-seronegative. The CDR3 region is CASSWLAVLQGDTQYF. The CDR3 DNA sequence: TGCGCCAGCAGCTGGCTAGCGGTCCTTCAGGGGGATACGCAGTATTTT.